Sequencing of this T cell receptor (beta chain) was carried out in a study of CD8+CD57+ T cells in acquired aplastic anemia. The use of genomic DNA as template underpinned the TCR beta VDJ and CDR3 profiling. TCRdb reprocessed the reads via MiXCR and lists one record per CDR3 protein. The sample includes around 170,000 distinct CDR3 sequences, less than 60% of them seen just once. General study results and limits: Patients and controls were found to share about 31 CD8+ CDR3 sequences.

A remark on this clonotype: The antigen remains undetermined. The junction differs from germline at one of its ends, possibly a read error.

The germline V gene has CDR1 SGHTA and CDR2 FQGNSA. The CDR3 is made up of 14 amino acids. Before being chosen for sequencing, patients had shown CD8+CD57+ cell expansion by flow cytometry. Severe acquired aplastic anemia was present in every patient. Sequences were obtained from sorted CD4+, CD8+, or CD8+CD57+ T cells (not recorded which) from PBMCs. The chain carries TRBV7-2 and TRBJ1-2; TRBD1 might be the D (5 bases). This TCR was sampled from a human donor with aplastic anemia. CDR3 in DNA: TGTGCCAGCAACTTAGGGGTGGAAAGCTATGGCTACACCTTC. It is translated as CASNLGVESYGYTF.